This T cell receptor (beta chain) was found in a study of response to subunit inactivated influenza vaccine. From germline, CDR1 is SEHNR and CDR2 FQNEAQ (reference sequence). Trimming shortened V by 1 base and J by 0 bases, and 10 bases separated the two germline ends. The CDR3 runs to 16 residues. Using its own MiXCR run on the RT-PCR reads, TCRdb lists one record per CDR3 protein. The data contain about 170,000 distinct CDR3 sequences, approximately 12% of them singletons. The same data also contributed to another study, on T cells expressing NK-cell markers. That work states: A 5'RACE template switching approach incorporating UMIs was used to make TCR beta cDNA.

V gene TRBV7-9 combines with J gene TRBJ1-3; the D is unclear. The sequence came from a man between 45 and 60 years old who received an inactivated influenza vaccine. The sequencing here drew on CD8+ T cells sorted from PBMCs, taken approximately 12 days after vaccination. CDR3 sequence: CASSLGNIGSGNTIYF. CDR3 in DNA: TGTGCCAGCAGCTTAGGAAACATCGGCTCTGGAAACACCATATATTTT.